This record looks at one TCR beta chain sequence and its context. Its cognate antigen is unknown. It was version v3.0 of the immunoSEQ assay that was run at survey level. This table comes from immunoSEQ multiplex PCR, and its TCRdb copy is limited to in-frame clones, with some not included. The data show roughly 34,000 clones, around 79% seen once. These data are taken from a study of long-term antiretroviral therapy in people with HIV. The study, taken as a whole, reports: Before ART, certain clones expanded, and these dominated the repertoire at all time points. Records did not include ART adherence, viral resistance or therapy changes. Blood collection from the mid-2000s to the late 2010s possibly occurred under older ART regimens.

Germline lookup yields CDR1 PRHDT and CDR2 FYEKMQ (reference sequence). The CDR3 is 14 residues long. The germline V and J ends were trimmed by 1 base and 12 bases, with 18 bases remaining between them. Each specimen consisted of 1-10 million cryopreserved PBMC prior to extraction of DNA. The receptor was isolated from a man aged 18 to 29 with HIV. J is TRBJ1-2 and V is TRBV13; no reliable D call. Material: unsorted PBMCs, obtained 1.9 years after starting antiretroviral therapy. The CDR3 is CASSLAGTDSPNTF. CDR3 nucleotides: TGTGCCAGCAGCTTAGCAGGCACCGATTCCCCTAACACCTTC.